This TCR beta chain was recorded in a study of blood T cell repertoires in COVID-19. About the research overall: From the United States, Italy and Spain came samples of acute and convalescent COVID-19.

This clone came up once. TCRdb keeps only in-frame clones here, not all; method: immunoSEQ multiplex PCR. The sample lists about 400,000 clones; around nine tenths were seen once. Enrollees, about 18 to 95 years old, lived in approximately 24 US areas. Recovered Cohort 3 donors showed two negative PCRs, clearance, or symptom resolution. The origin of this receptor is a woman between 45 and 65 years old who had recovered from COVID-19. The sequenced sample was PBMCs or T cells enriched from blood (not recorded which).

CDR3 nucleotide sequence: TGTGCCAGCAGTGACTTACGGACAAACGAGCAGTTCTTC. It translates to CASSDLRTNEQFF. The J gene is TRBJ2-1, the V gene TRBV6-4, with D possibly matching TRBD1 (5 bases). V was cut by 1 base and J by 10 bases, with 11 bases left in between. Germline V gene sequence: CDR1 MRHNA, CDR2 SNTAGT. The CDR3 is made up of 13 amino acids.